The rows below give T cell receptor beta chains drawn from one sample of a study of T cell changes during pregnancy in multiple sclerosis. Here immunoSEQ multiplex PCR was the method, and the copy in TCRdb shows in-frame clones only, minus some. This table holds 20,000 to 25,000 clones, about 93% found once. Specimen: CD8+ T cells from peripheral blood mononuclear cells, collected in the third trimester of pregnancy. The receptors originated from a female donor with multiple sclerosis, enrolled in a pregnancy study. Both conserved end residues are part of each CDR3. D genes are given only for firm matches. Clone size is not always given. Where it is, it says once, few, many or a class for expanded clones.

13	TRBV19	NA	TRBJ2-7	NA	TGTGCCAGTCAACAGGGTGCCACCTACGAGCAGTACTTC	CASQQGATYEQYF
15	TRBV11-2	once	TRBJ2-2	NA	TGTGCCAGCAGCTTACCGACAGCGAACACCGGGGAGCTGTTTTTT	CASSLPTANTGELFF
15	TRBV4-1	NA	TRBJ2-7	NA	TGCGCCAGCAGCCCCACCACGGGCGGGGCCTACGAGCAGTACTTC	CASSPTTGGAYEQYF
13	TRBV13	once	TRBJ1-1	NA	TGTGCCAGCAGCTTAGAGGGGCTTAAGGGAGCTTTCTTT	CASSLEGLKGAFF
15	TRBV9	few	TRBJ2-3	TRBD2	TGTGCCAGCCGGGGTCAGCGGGGGGGCGCAGATACGCAGTATTTT	CASRGQRGGADTQYF
14	TRBV5-1	once	TRBJ1-1	NA	TGCGCCAGCAGCTTTGGACCAGGGATTACTGAAGCTTTCTTT	CASSFGPGITEAFF
15	TRBV5-1	NA	TRBJ2-7	TRBD1	TGCGCCAGCAGCTTGGGATGGACAGGGGAATACGAGCAGTACTTC	CASSLGWTGEYEQYF
14	TRBV6-6	NA	TRBJ2-5	TRBD1	TGTGCCAGCAGTTACACAGGGGTACAAGAGACCCAGTACTTC	CASSYTGVQETQYF
15	TRBV6-1	NA	TRBJ2-7	TRBD1	TGTGCCAGCAGCCTAGACGGGACAGGGTCTTACGAGCAGTACTTC	CASSLDGTGSYEQYF
12	TRBV14	NA	TRBJ1-1	NA	TGTGCCAGCAGCCACTACAGCGGCGGCGCTTTCTTT	CASSHYSGGAFF